This is a list of T cell receptor beta chains from one sample in a study of naive and memory T cell subsets. MiXCR, run by TCRdb on the UMI-ligation and nested PCR reads, gives a single entry per CDR3 protein. This sample has tens of thousands of distinct CDR3 sequences; 6.7% occur once, and the top ten carry 3.1%. This specimen was skin, taken from a tuberculin skin test site. The origin of the receptors is an adult in good health. The CDR3 runs from the conserved cysteine through the conserved F or W. The D gene is left open where the match is weak. Expanded clones are given a class, and other clones once, few, many or no size at all.

V gene	D gene	clone size	J gene	CDR3 protein	CDR3 DNA
TRBV11-2	-	many	TRBJ2-2	CASTINTGELFF	TGTGCCAGCACCATAAACACCGGGGAGCTGTTTTTT
TRBV21-1	-	-	TRBJ1-1	CASSHRGGFF	TGTGCCAGCTCCCACAGGGGAGGTTTCTTT
TRBV20-1	TRBD2	many	TRBJ2-7	CSARVWGGTSGDEQYF	TGCAGTGCTAGAGTCTGGGGCGGGACTAGCGGGGATGAGCAGTACTTC
TRBV5-5	-	many	TRBJ1-3	CASSLSGNTIYF	TGTGCCAGCAGCTTGAGTGGAAACACCATATATTTT
TRBV5-4	-	many	TRBJ2-6	CASSFSGVSGANVLTF	TGTGCCAGCAGCTTCTCTGGGGTATCCGGGGCCAACGTCCTGACTTTC
TRBV29-1	-	few	TRBJ1-1	CSVVHPTMNTEAFF	TGCAGCGTTGTTCATCCGACAATGAACACTGAAGCTTTCTTT
TRBV7-2	-	many	TRBJ2-2	CASRDPLNTGELFF	TGTGCCAGCCGGGATCCTTTAAACACCGGGGAGCTGTTTTTT
TRBV7-2	-	many	TRBJ1-2	CASSPPSGAFSYGYTF	TGTGCCAGCAGCCCGCCGTCAGGGGCTTTCAGCTATGGCTACACCTTC
TRBV19	TRBD1	many	TRBJ2-5	CASTVGQGSAETQYF	TGTGCCAGTACTGTGGGACAGGGGTCGGCAGAGACCCAGTACTTC
TRBV5-4	TRBD1	-	TRBJ2-2	CASRSGQAYGKHSGELFF	TGTGCCAGCAGGAGTGGACAGGCATATGGAAAGCACAGCGGGGAGCTGTTTTTT
TRBV7-9	-	many	TRBJ2-4	CASSSDPSYYIQYF	TGTGCCAGCAGCTCCGACCCTAGCTACTACATTCAGTACTTC
TRBV3-1	TRBD2	few	TRBJ2-3	CASSQETSGTDTQYF	TGTGCCAGCAGCCAAGAGACTAGCGGCACAGATACGCAGTATTTT
TRBV7-9	TRBD1	few	TRBJ1-5	CASSEGTGEWYQPQHF	TGTGCCAGCAGCGAGGGGACAGGGGAATGGTATCAGCCCCAGCATTTT
TRBV3-1	-	-	TRBJ2-1	CASSQPDGYNEQFF	TGTGCCAGCAGCCAGCCGGACGGGTACAATGAGCAGTTCTTC
TRBV2	-	few	TRBJ1-2	CASSSRDPLSNYGYTF	TGTGCCAGCAGCAGTCGGGATCCCCTTTCTAACTATGGCTACACCTTC
TRBV5-6	TRBD1	many	TRBJ2-5	CASSLGTGPQETQYF	TGTGCCAGCAGCTTGGGGACAGGGCCCCAAGAGACCCAGTACTTC
TRBV10-3	-	-	TRBJ1-2	CAIGGKGLADYGYTF	TGTGCCATCGGCGGGAAGGGGCTAGCCGACTATGGCTACACCTTC
TRBV14	-	many	TRBJ1-6	CASSQGAGWNSPLHF	TGTGCCAGCAGCCAAGGGGCAGGGTGGAATTCACCCCTCCACTTT
TRBV5-1	TRBD1	many	TRBJ1-1	CASSADGRGRRFEAFF	TGCGCCAGCAGCGCCGATGGCAGGGGGCGCAGGTTTGAAGCTTTCTTT
TRBV7-8	TRBD1	few	TRBJ1-1	CASNGQGQGNTEAFF	TGTGCCAGCAACGGACAGGGCCAGGGGAACACTGAAGCTTTCTTT
TRBV12-5	-	many	TRBJ2-1	CASGSVSNQQFF	TGTGCTAGTGGTTCCGTCAGTAATCAGCAGTTCTTC
TRBV5-1	TRBD2	many	TRBJ2-1	CASSRTPGLAGDNEQFF	TGCGCCAGCAGCCGGACCCCGGGACTAGCCGGGGACAATGAGCAGTTCTTC
TRBV28	TRBD1	many	TRBJ2-3	CASSHNRKTGLKSDTQYF	TGTGCCAGCAGTCATAATCGAAAGACAGGGCTGAAGTCAGATACGCAGTATTTT
TRBV2	-	-	TRBJ1-5	CASNLNGDSNQPQHF	TGTGCCAGCAATCTCAACGGGGATAGCAATCAGCCCCAGCATTTT
TRBV15	-	-	TRBJ2-1	CATSREARTFNEQFF	TGTGCCACCAGCAGAGAGGCACGGACTTTCAATGAGCAGTTCTTC
TRBV28	-	many	TRBJ1-2	CASSRGRKANYGYTF	TGTGCCAGCAGCCGTGGTCGCAAAGCTAACTATGGCTACACCTTC
TRBV6-1	-	many	TRBJ2-3	CASSEQVASTDTQYF	TGTGCCAGCAGTGAACAAGTGGCTAGCACAGATACGCAGTATTTT
TRBV20-1	TRBD1	many	TRBJ1-5	CSASTGEAQPQHF	TGCAGTGCTTCCACAGGGGAGGCTCAGCCCCAGCATTTT
TRBV6-2/TRBV6-3	TRBD1	many	TRBJ2-5	CASSYLGQGQETQYF	TGTGCCAGCAGTTACCTCGGACAGGGGCAAGAGACCCAGTACTTC
TRBV5-8	-	many	TRBJ2-7	CASSLTFRGMYF	TGTGCCAGCAGCTTGACCTTTCGGGGAATGTACTTC
TRBV20-1	TRBD2	-	TRBJ2-1	CSARDLLATRNERFF	TGCAGTGCTAGAGATCTACTAGCGACTCGCAATGAGCGGTTCTTC
TRBV20-1	TRBD2	many	TRBJ2-1	CSAPGLAGGQVRNEQFF	TGCAGTGCCCCGGGACTAGCGGGGGGGCAGGTTCGGAATGAGCAGTTCTTC
TRBV2	TRBD2	many	TRBJ2-3	CASSDNRGGATDTQYF	TGTGCCAGCAGTGACAACCGCGGGGGGGCGACAGATACGCAGTATTTT
TRBV27	TRBD1	many	TRBJ2-7	CASSLVGAGGALYEQYF	TGTGCCAGCAGTTTGGTGGGTGCAGGGGGCGCTTTATACGAGCAGTACTTC
TRBV12-3/TRBV12-4	-	many	TRBJ2-3	CASMHSWPPGLTDTQYF	TGTGCCAGCATGCACAGCTGGCCCCCAGGTCTCACAGATACGCAGTATTTT
TRBV11-2	-	many	TRBJ2-1	CASSLLPGGKGEQFF	TGTGCCAGCAGCTTACTGCCAGGGGGGAAAGGAGAGCAGTTCTTC
TRBV27	-	-	TRBJ2-7	CASSCGNEQYF	TGTGCCAGCAGTTGCGGGAACGAGCAGTACTTC
TRBV4-2	-	-	TRBJ1-1	CASSPPGSTEAFF	TGTGCCAGCAGCCCCCCGGGGAGCACTGAAGCTTTCTTT
TRBV29-1	TRBD1	many	TRBJ2-7	CSATLPDRKASTYEQYF	TGCAGTGCCACTTTACCGGACAGGAAGGCCTCGACCTACGAGCAGTACTTC
TRBV2	TRBD1	many	TRBJ2-5	CASRSDRAAGETQYF	TGTGCCAGCAGGAGCGACAGGGCTGCAGGAGAGACCCAGTACTTC
TRBV6-1	-	many	TRBJ1-5	CASSDHIFDQPQHF	TGTGCCAGCAGTGATCACATATTCGATCAGCCCCAGCATTTT
TRBV9	TRBD1	-	TRBJ1-4	CASSVPGQAEKLFF	TGTGCCAGCAGCGTGCCCGGACAGGCGGAAAAACTGTTTTTT
TRBV19	-	many	TRBJ2-5	CASSIRGRETQYF	TGTGCCAGTAGTATCCGCGGTCGGGAGACCCAGTACTTC
TRBV2	-	few	TRBJ2-5	CASSKGRETQYF	TGTGCCAGCAGTAAGGGGCGTGAGACCCAGTACTTC
TRBV7-7	-	many	TRBJ2-2	CASSLRTSPAGELFF	TGTGCCAGCAGCTTACGTACTAGCCCCGCCGGGGAGCTGTTTTTT
TRBV4-2	-	-	TRBJ1-1	CASRASNTEAFF	TGTGCCAGCAGGGCCTCGAACACTGAAGCTTTCTTT
TRBV29-1	-	many	TRBJ2-7	CSVYDTSYEQYF	TGCAGCGTTTATGACACATCCTACGAGCAGTACTTC
TRBV12-3/TRBV12-4	-	many	TRBJ2-3	CASSLGGSQYF	TGTGCCAGCAGTTTAGGGGGGTCGCAGTATTTT
TRBV19	TRBD1	medium-sized	TRBJ2-3	CASRGQGLTDTQYF	TGTGCCAGTCGAGGACAGGGTTTGACAGATACGCAGTATTTT
TRBV2	TRBD2	large	TRBJ2-1	CASSAMGLAGGGEQFF	TGTGCCAGCAGTGCAATGGGACTAGCGGGGGGAGGGGAGCAGTTCTTC
TRBV15	TRBD1	many	TRBJ2-7	CATARDRAWEQYF	TGTGCCACAGCCCGGGACAGGGCCTGGGAGCAGTACTTC
TRBV7-6	TRBD1	-	TRBJ1-6	CASSFGQGDSPLHF	TGTGCCAGCAGCTTCGGACAGGGGGATTCACCCCTCCACTTT
TRBV11-2	TRBD2	many	TRBJ2-3	CASSSGPSGGADTQYF	TGTGCCAGCAGCTCCGGTCCTAGCGGGGGCGCAGATACGCAGTATTTT
TRBV15	-	few	TRBJ1-1	CATSRGSWDKNTEAFF	TGTGCCACCAGCAGAGGAAGTTGGGACAAGAACACTGAAGCTTTCTTT
TRBV6-6	-	-	TRBJ1-6	CASSFSVYNSPLHF	TGTGCCAGCAGCTTTTCGGTTTATAATTCACCCCTCCACTTT
TRBV7-2	TRBD1	few	TRBJ1-2	CASTYNRGPLYGYTF	TGTGCCAGCACTTATAACAGGGGCCCTCTCTATGGCTACACCTTC